This section outlines one T cell receptor (beta chain) sequence together with its context. The sample comes from a study of blood T cell repertoires in COVID-19. In the original workflow: Reference gene primer amplification gave nucleated cell count estimates. Sequencing used immunoSEQ multiplex PCR; TCRdb keeps in-frame clones, though not all of them. The DNA was the basis for D and trimming; V, J and clone size are from that table. The sample has roughly 75,000 clones, more than 75% seen once. Trimming took 3 bases from V and 1 from J; bases not matched to a gene: 5. The CDR3 is 15 amino acids. Germline CDR1 and CDR2: LNHDA and SQIVND (reference sequence).

The sequenced material came from peripheral blood. The TCR originated in a woman aged 70-85 years with acute or convalescent COVID-19. The chain recombines TRBV19 with TRBJ1-1, with 7 bases fitting TRBD1. The CDR3 loop is CASSILRTGNTEAFF. Written as DNA, the CDR3 is TGTGCCAGTAGTATTCTAAGGACAGGGAACACTGAAGCTTTCTTT.